The 27 T cell receptor beta chains in this list originate from one sample, sequenced in a study of blood T cells in healthy people across ages. A second PCR of about 7 to 11 cycles used a sample-barcoded 5' primer and a J-beta primer mix. TCRdb used MiXCR to reprocess the 5' RACE reads, holding one entry per CDR3 protein. Here the sample spans some 1,800,000 distinct CDR3 sequences, roughly two fifths being singletons. The sequenced sample consisted of blood. The receptors were sampled from a human donor in good health.

This clonotype was counted only a few times. The CDR3 DNA sequence: TGCAGTGCGACTCGTAGGGGCTGGGCCAAAAACATTCAGTACTTC. Protein: CSATRRGWAKNIQYF. This chain links TRBV20-1 with TRBJ2-4, with D maybe TRBD1 (5 bases). This CDR3 comprises 15 residues. Germline values: CDR1 DFQATT, CDR2 SNEGSKA (reference sequence). Trimming left V 6 bases short and J 1 base short, with 16 bases between.

V usage is TRBV12-3 or TRBV12-4 and J usage is TRBJ2-4; possible D gene TRBD1, 5 bases. Judging by the DNA end, TRBJ2-7 fits better; the J call may be wrong. The CDR3 is 14 amino acids. The chain's CDR3 is CASSLRSGWDEQYF. CDR3 sequence (DNA): TGTGCCAGCAGTTTACGCTCAGGGTGGGACGAGCAGTACTTC.

This clonotype has more than one count but fewer than ten. This chain links TRBV20-1 with TRBJ2-5; 7 nucleotides agree with TRBD1. Trimming at V came to 6 bases and at J to 4 bases, leaving 5 bases not matched to a gene. This CDR3 is built from 12 residues. Germline lookup yields CDR1 DFQATT and CDR2 SNEGSKA (reference sequence). In nucleotides, the CDR3 is TGCAGTGCCCTAGACAGGGCAGAGACCCAGTACTTC. Its translation: CSALDRAETQYF.

This clonotype was recorded at least ten times. The chain couples TRBV4-3 to TRBJ2-3; D gene uncertain. Germline loops: CDR1 LGHNA, CDR2 YSLEER. The CDR3 has 13 amino acids. V gave up 0 bases and J gave up 4 bases, with 5 bases separating them. CDR3 DNA: TGCGCCAGCAGCCAAGATTTAGCAGATACGCAGTATTTT. It yields the protein CASSQDLADTQYF.

This clonotype was found once. The CDR3 does not close with the conserved phenylalanine or tryptophan, likely indicating a read error. V and J are TRBV5-1 and TRBJ2-1; either TRBD1 or TRBD2 may fit D (5 bases each). Germline loops: CDR1 SGHRS, CDR2 YFSETQ. The length of the CDR3 is 16 residues. Trimming removed 4 bases from V and 5 bases from J, with 19 bases in between. For the CDR3, the DNA is TGCGCCAGCAGCCCATATTCCCGGGACCAAGACAATGAGCAGTTCCTC. Its translation: CASSPYSRDQDNEQFL.

The chain joins TRBV7-2 to TRBJ1-3, with D possibly matching TRBD1 (5 bases). Germline-derived CDR1 and CDR2 are SGHTA and FQGNSA. The CDR3 is made up of 16 amino acids. Trimming shortened V by 0 bases and J by 0 bases, and 9 bases separated the two germline ends. The CDR3 spells CASSLAQGSSGNTIYF. For the CDR3, the DNA is TGTGCCAGCAGCTTAGCCCAGGGTAGCTCTGGAAACACCATATATTTT.

V gene TRBV6-5 combines with J gene TRBJ1-1; D uncertain. From germline, CDR1 is MNHEY and CDR2 SVGAGI. This CDR3 is 18 amino acids long. V lost 0 bases and J lost 3, with 20 bases in between. CDR3 in DNA: TGTGCCAGCAGTTACTCGACCTACCTGGCCCCAAGGGACACTGAAGCTTTCTTT. Amino acids: CASSYSTYLAPRDTEAFF.

This clonotype was counted a single time. The genes are TRBV5-1 and TRBJ1-5; no reliable D call. This CDR3 contains 13 residues. The germline V gene has CDR1 SGHRS and CDR2 YFSETQ. Deletions cut 4 bases from V and 7 bases from J, with 12 bases between. The CDR3 region has the DNA TGCGCCAGCAGCACGGACTTCACGCAGCCCCAGCATTTT. This encodes CASSTDFTQPQHF. Variable domain in full (rest from reference TRBV5-1 and TRBJ1-5): KAGVTQTPRYLIKTRGQQVTLSCSPISGHRSVSWYQQTPGQGLQFLFEYFSETQRNKGNFPGRFSGRQFSNSRSEMNVSTLELGDSALYLCASSTDFTQPQHFGDGTRLSIL.

This chain joins TRBV28 and TRBJ2-4; D is possibly TRBD2 (5 bases). Germline CDR1 reads MDHEN; CDR2 reads SYDVKM. V shed 7 bases and J shed 13 bases, with 14 bases lying between them. This CDR3 region has 11 residues. The CDR3 DNA reads as TGTGCCAGCAACTGGGCCGGGATCCAGTACTTC. Its translation is CASNWAGIQYF.

V usage is TRBV4-1 and J usage is TRBJ1-1; D gene ambiguous. Deletions cut 3 bases from V and 10 bases from J, with 12 bases between. This CDR3 has 12 residues. From germline, CDR1 is MGHRA and CDR2 YSYEKL. CDR3 residues: CASSHLWSRAFF. The CDR3 DNA follows: TGCGCCAGCAGCCACCTGTGGTCTAGAGCTTTCTTT.

The chain couples TRBV7-3 to TRBJ2-1, with D unresolved. V was clipped by 5 bases and J by 6 bases, with 11 bases between them. CDR1 and CDR2 (germline): SGHTA, FQGTGA. The CDR3 runs to 13 residues. The CDR3 here is CASSPLSFNEQFF. The CDR3 nucleotides are TGTGCCAGCAGCCCCCTATCTTTCAATGAGCAGTTCTTC.

The V call is TRBV5-1, the J call TRBJ2-3, with a possible D match to TRBD2 (5 bases). The CDR3 runs 15 residues. CDR1 is SGHRS, CDR2 YFSETQ, per germline. V lost 2 bases to trimming and J lost 3 bases, with 13 bases between them. The CDR3 DNA follows: TGCGCCAGCAGCTTTGATGAGAGGAGGACAGATACGCAGTATTTT. Protein sequence: CASSFDERRTDTQYF.

This clonotype has ten or more counts. The rearrangement joins TRBV9 to TRBJ1-2; unclear D gene. The V end was cut by 0 bases, the J end by 2 bases, with 5 bases between. The CDR3 consists of 13 residues. CDR1 and CDR2 (germline): SGDLS, YYNGEE. CDR3 sequence: CASSVGGNYGYTF. CDR3 coding DNA: TGTGCCAGCAGCGTAGGGGGAAACTATGGCTACACCTTC.

The chain carries TRBV6-2 or TRBV6-3 and TRBJ2-2; D is possibly TRBD2 (5 bases). Germline V gene lookup returns CDR1 MNHEY and CDR2 SVGEGT. V was cut by 6 bases and J by 8 bases, with 13 bases left in between. The CDR3 is made up of 13 amino acids. CDR3: CASSPTSSGELFF. In DNA, the CDR3 is TGTGCCAGCAGCCCCACTAGTTCTGGGGAGCTGTTTTTT.

The genes are TRBV5-1 and TRBJ2-3; a possible D gene is TRBD1 (7 bases). Germline V gene lookup returns CDR1 SGHRS and CDR2 YFSETQ. Between the trimmed V and J ends, which lost 4 bases and 1 base, there was a span of 13 bases. CDR3 length equals 15 residues. CDR3 in DNA: TGCGCCAGCAGCCCCGCGGGACAGCGCACAGATACGCAGTATTTT. Encoded protein: CASSPAGQRTDTQYF.

The chain joins TRBV20-1 to TRBJ2-5; TRBD2 matches 7 bases. The germline CDR1 and CDR2 sequences are DFQATT and SNEGSKA (reference sequence). The CDR3 sequence is 16 residues long. Trimming cost V 3 bases and J 1 base; bases outside gene matches: 11. The CDR3 DNA is TGCAGTGCTAGTCCCCCGCCGGGGGGTATCCAAGAGACCCAGTACTTC. Translated: CSASPPPGGIQETQYF.

Comments on this clonotype: A much larger clone lies one base from this, so it may be a read error. V is TRBV7-6 and J is TRBJ2-1, with D possibly matching TRBD2 (7 bases). This CDR3 has 17 residues. V dropped 5 bases and J dropped 5 bases, with 22 bases sitting between them. Germline V CDR1 and CDR2: SGHVS, FNYEAQ. CDR3 loop: CASSLRPRGGQHNEQFF. In DNA, the CDR3 is TGTGCCAGCAGCCTTCGCCCACGCGGGGGCCAACACAATGAGCAGTTCTTC.

As regards this clonotype: The junction and the germline gene differ at one end; a read error may be behind it. The chain carries TRBV4-2 and TRBJ1-4; perhaps TRBD1 as D (6 bases). This CDR3 has 15 amino acids. Germline V CDR1 and CDR2: LGHNA, YNFKEQ. In nucleotides, the CDR3 is TGTGCCGGCAGCCCTAACAGGGCGTCTAATGAAAAACTGTTTTTT. It encodes CAGSPNRASNEKLFF.

This clonotype was counted only a few times. This chain uses TRBV11-2 with TRBJ1-1, with D unclear. The CDR3 is made up of 15 amino acids. Germline assignment: CDR1 SGHAT and CDR2 FQNNGV. The V end lost 1 base, the J end lost 1 base, and 10 bases lay between the germline ends. Written as DNA, the CDR3 is TGTGCCAGCAGCTTAGCCCTTTCACCGAACACTGAAGCTTTCTTT. It encodes CASSLALSPNTEAFF. Complete variable domain (other parts from reference TRBV11-2 and TRBJ1-1): EAGVAQSPRYKIIEKRQSVAFWCNPISGHATLYWYQQILGQGPKLLIQFQNNGVVDDSQLPKDRFSAERLKGVDSTLKIQPAKLEDSAVYLCASSLALSPNTEAFFGQGTRLTVV.

In its sample, this clonotype was seen a few times. This chain connects TRBV4-3 to TRBJ1-2; a weak D match, TRBD1 (6 bases). The CDR3 loop spans 16 amino acids. Germline assignment: CDR1 LGHNA and CDR2 YSLEER. V was clipped by 0 bases and J by 4 bases, with 15 bases between them. The CDR3, as DNA: TGCGCCAGCAGCCAAGATGCCGCAGGGGTAGGCTATGGCTACACCTTC. It yields the protein CASSQDAAGVGYGYTF.

The genes are TRBV27 and TRBJ1-1, with D possibly being TRBD1 (5 bases). CDR1 is MNHEY, CDR2 SMNVEV, per germline (reference sequence). This CDR3 spans 13 amino acids. The V and J ends lost 2 bases and 10 bases respectively, with 14 bases between them. The CDR3 coding sequence is TGTGCCAGCAGTTTAGGCGGGGCATGGGGAGCTTTCTTT. It translates to CASSLGGAWGAFF.

This clonotype was observed a handful of times. The chain links TRBV4-1 to TRBJ2-1; D gene unclear. CDR1 is MGHRA, CDR2 YSYEKL, per germline. This CDR3 comprises 14 residues. Trimming pared 0 bases from V and 7 bases from J, leaving 10 bases between. In DNA form, the CDR3 reads TGCGCCAGCAGCCAAGAATGGTCTTTGAATGAGCAGTTCTTC. Its translation: CASSQEWSLNEQFF.

V is TRBV7-2 and J is TRBJ1-5; no firm D call. The CDR3 loop spans 13 amino acids. Germline V gene data show CDR1 as SGHTA and CDR2 as FQGNSA. With 1 base removed from V and 6 bases from J, the gap between germline ends came to 7 bases. Here the CDR3 DNA reads TGTGCCAGCAGCTTAGTAGTCCGTCAGCCCCAGCATTTT. Translated, it gives CASSLVVRQPQHF.

Points on this clonotype: A junction end diverges from the germline sequence, so it may reflect a read error. The V and J genes are TRBV20-1 and TRBJ2-3; D assignment may be TRBD1 or TRBD2 (5 bases each). Germline V gives CDR1 DFQATT, CDR2 SNEGSKA (reference sequence). CDR3 length equals 14 residues. Here the CDR3 reads CSARDWDRTDTQYF. The CDR3 region has the DNA TGCAGTGCTAGAGATTGGGACCGCACAGATACACAGTATTTT.

This clonotype showed up many times. This chain links TRBV7-2 with TRBJ2-5; D gene ambiguous. This CDR3 has 15 residues. The germline V gene encodes CDR1 SGHTA and CDR2 FQGNSA. V gave up 2 bases and J gave up 0 bases, with 10 bases separating them. The CDR3 DNA is TGTGCCAGCAGCTTAAGGTCGGCGAACCAAGAGACCCAGTACTTC. Translation: CASSLRSANQETQYF. Supplemented by reference TRBV7-2 and TRBJ2-5, the full variable domain reads GAGVSQSPSNKVTEKGKDVELRCDPISGHTALYWYRQSLGQGLEFLIYFQGNSAPDKSGLPSDRFSAERTGGSVSTLTIQRTQQEDSAVYLCASSLRSANQETQYFGPGTRLLVL.

The chain is built from TRBV18 and TRBJ1-1; D is unresolved. The germline CDR1 and CDR2 sequences are KGHSH and LQKENI. The V gene lost 0 bases and the J gene lost 1 base, with 6 bases spanning the gap. This CDR3 region has 14 residues. The CDR3: CASSPPSPNTEAFF. The CDR3 bases are TGTGCCAGCTCACCACCGTCCCCGAACACTGAAGCTTTCTTT. The whole variable domain, filled in from reference TRBV18 and TRBJ1-1, reads NAGVMQNPRHLVRRRGQEARLRCSPMKGHSHVYWYRQLPEEGLKFMVYLQKENIIDESGMPKERFSAEFPKEGPSILRIQQVVRGDSAAYFCASSPPSPNTEAFFGQGTRLTVV.

V gene TRBV6-2 or TRBV6-3 combines with J gene TRBJ1-2; 8 bases align to TRBD1. The CDR3 is 15 residues long. Germline values: CDR1 MNHEY, CDR2 SVGEGT. With 2 bases clipped from V and 5 bases from J, the junction kept 7 bases outside the gene matches. The CDR3 here is CASSYRDRRLYGYTF. CDR3 nucleotides: TGTGCCAGCAGTTACCGGGACAGGCGATTATATGGCTACACCTTC.